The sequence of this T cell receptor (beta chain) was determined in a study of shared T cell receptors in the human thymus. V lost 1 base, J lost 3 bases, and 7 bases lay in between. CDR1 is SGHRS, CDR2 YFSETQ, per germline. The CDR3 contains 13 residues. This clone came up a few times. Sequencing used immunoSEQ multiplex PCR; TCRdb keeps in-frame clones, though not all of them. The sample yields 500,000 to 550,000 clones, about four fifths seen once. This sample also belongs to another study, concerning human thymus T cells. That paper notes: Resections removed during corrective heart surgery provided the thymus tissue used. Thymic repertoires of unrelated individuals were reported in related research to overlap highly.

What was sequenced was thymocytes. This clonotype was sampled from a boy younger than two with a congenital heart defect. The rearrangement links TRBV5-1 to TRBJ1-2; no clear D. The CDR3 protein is CASSLRSDYGYTF. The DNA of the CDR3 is TGCGCCAGCAGCTTGCGGTCGGACTATGGCTACACCTTC.